This entry concerns a single TCR beta chain. Its antigen specificity is not known. Base qualities are not recorded, but no much larger clone differs from it by a single base. This specimen comes from a study of Ad26.COV2.S vaccination and SARS-CoV-2 variants (dated by TCRdb to the early 2020s). Study-wide context: Vaccine-arm donors were drawn from COV1001, a multicentre, randomized, double-blind, placebo-controlled phase I-IIa trial of Ad26.COV2.S in healthy adults. Ad26.COV2.S was administered intramuscularly at 5 x 10^10 or 1 x 10^11 viral particles, either as a single shot or as two shots given 56 days apart. Investigators did not know the trial group allocation while performing experiments and assessing outcomes. Sequencing of the TCRbeta repertoire served to evaluate the specificity and breadth of SARS-CoV-2-reactive T cell receptors following Ad26.COV2.S vaccination. Trial participants were randomized into five groups of five, in which low-dose or high-dose Ad26.COV2.S was given once or twice, or placebo was given on both occasions. A total of 32 samples were included in the TCR-sequenced set, comprising about 20 Ad26.COV2.S vaccine recipients, 5 placebo recipients and 8 SARS-CoV-2 convalescent individuals. Paper-wide results and their limitations: After vaccination, spike-specific CD8+ and CD4+ T cell responses were reported to show substantial breadth. Comparing responses between vaccine doses or regimens was not something the study was powered to do. The authors noted that total T cell responses may have been underestimated by the TCR breadth and depth analyses. Ad26.COV2.S recipients had higher spike-specific TCR breadth than placebo recipients (P = 0.0014). Vaccine and placebo recipients had similar non-spike TCR breadth, a finding consistent with the vaccine containing only spike.

This specimen's treatment or condition label, per the study, means: over 15 received Ad26.COV2.S at low or high dose, single or two shots; about 5 received placebo; per-sample allocation not given. For vaccine and placebo recipients, repertoires were sequenced using samples collected on day 63 after the first injection. Between 29 July and 7 August 2020, Cohort 1b enrolled about 27 adults aged 18-55 years at one site in Boston, USA. As a vaccine, Ad26.COV2.S was a replication-incompetent adenovirus type 26 vector that expressed a prefusion-stabilized SARS-CoV-2 spike protein derived from the original Wuhan strain. CDR1 is given as SGDLS and CDR2 as YYNGEE, both from the germline V gene. The CDR3 numbers 15 residues from cysteine through phenylalanine. Just the 45-base CDR3 DNA is kept, in frame starting at base 1. V is cut by 0 bases and J by 4 bases, and the space between the germline ends is 14 bases.

TCRbeta CDR3 regions were sequenced with the immunoSEQ Assay. After extraction, genomic DNA underwent amplification by bias-controlled multiplex PCR, followed by high-throughput sequencing. On the study's bioinformatics: To quantify the absolute abundance of every unique TCRbeta CDR3 region, sequences were collapsed and filtered. T cell fraction was estimated by normalizing TCRbeta template counts to usable DNA, which was measured by amplifying reference genes present in all nucleated cells. Repertoire TCRs were annotated as SARS-CoV-2-specific by exact matching of V gene, CDR3 amino acid sequence and J gene to a known reactive TCR set. The reference SARS-CoV-2 TCR set was obtained from MIRA and was filtered for enrichment in COVID-19-positive ImmuneCODE repertoires, whereby public or cross-reactive TCRs were removed. Using the MIRA antigens, annotated TCRs were further analysed by specific ORF or by position within an ORF. Breadth was defined as the number of annotated unique rearrangements divided by the total number of unique productive rearrangements, and depth was defined as the summed frequency of the annotated unique rearrangements. TCR breadth was compared between groups using two-sided Wilcoxon rank-sum tests. TCRdb obtained this table from immuneACCESS and retained in-frame rearrangements with V and J assigned. These tables miss some clones; where compared with another copy, unresolved V genes account for less than half of the shortfall, and the remainder is unexplained. V and J calls and clone size come straight from that table; D and trimming were deduced from the DNA. The sample table holds about 480,000 clones, of which around 88% were seen once. The top ten hold over 10% of the sample.

The chain joins TRBV9 to TRBJ2-7, and TRBD2 may be the D gene, going by 5 matching bases. The specimen comprised peripheral blood, sampled in a trial of Ad26.COV2.S vaccine versus placebo. The source of this sequence is a person aged 18-65 years who received the Ad26.COV2.S COVID-19 vaccine or a placebo. The CDR3 reads as follows: CASSVGTDWPYEQYF. At the DNA level, the sequence is TGTGCCAGCAGCGTAGGGACGGACTGGCCTTACGAGCAGTACTTC.